Below, one TCR beta chain is given with its context. Antigen specificity is unknown. The entry originates in a study of early stage breast cancer tumors. Study-wide findings and caveats: Compared with adjacent normal breast, tumors showed approximately 2.5-fold denser, more clonal T cells. Comparing each tissue with blood distinguished tumor from normal in most of the 16 patients.

Blood replicates held 0.5 ug DNA, tumor or normal breast roughly 1.5 ug, two each. Method: immunoSEQ multiplex PCR; TCRdb's copy keeps in-frame clones and lacks some. Counted here are roughly 57,000 clones, about nine tenths occurring once; the ten biggest clones make up around 5%. CDR3 size: 15 residues. Trimming at V came to 8 bases and at J to 6 bases, leaving 11 bases not matched to a gene. The germline gives CDR1 SGHNT, CDR2 YYREEE (reference sequence). Sequencing was carried out using blood. The chain joins TRBV5-4 to TRBJ2-1; TRBD1 matches 10 bases. The source of this sequence is a person aged 70 to 85 with breast cancer. The CDR3 spells CASSRTGTGVNEQFF. Here the CDR3 DNA reads TGTGCCAGTTCAAGGACCGGGACAGGGGTCAATGAGCAGTTCTTC.